This TCR beta chain was recovered during a study of early T cells in non-severe SARS-CoV-2 infection. TCRdb re-called the 5' RACE reads through MiXCR, storing one row per CDR3 protein. The sample includes about 80,000 distinct CDR3 sequences, roughly 12% seen only once; the top ten take around 3.6%. The CDR3 is 14 amino acids. The junction had 7 bases not matched to a gene; V was cut back by 6 bases and J by 3 bases. Per germline, CDR1 SQVTM and CDR2 ANQGSEA. This clonotype has just a few counts. The sequenced material came from whole blood. This receptor was identified in an adult who was a healthcare worker with PCR-confirmed SARS-CoV-2 infection or an uninfected control (not recorded which). V gene TRBV29-1 combines with J gene TRBJ2-7; 11 bases map to TRBD1. The CDR3 reads CSVLPGTGGYEQYF. The CDR3 DNA reads as TGCAGCGTCCTCCCTGGGACAGGGGGCTACGAGCAGTACTTC.